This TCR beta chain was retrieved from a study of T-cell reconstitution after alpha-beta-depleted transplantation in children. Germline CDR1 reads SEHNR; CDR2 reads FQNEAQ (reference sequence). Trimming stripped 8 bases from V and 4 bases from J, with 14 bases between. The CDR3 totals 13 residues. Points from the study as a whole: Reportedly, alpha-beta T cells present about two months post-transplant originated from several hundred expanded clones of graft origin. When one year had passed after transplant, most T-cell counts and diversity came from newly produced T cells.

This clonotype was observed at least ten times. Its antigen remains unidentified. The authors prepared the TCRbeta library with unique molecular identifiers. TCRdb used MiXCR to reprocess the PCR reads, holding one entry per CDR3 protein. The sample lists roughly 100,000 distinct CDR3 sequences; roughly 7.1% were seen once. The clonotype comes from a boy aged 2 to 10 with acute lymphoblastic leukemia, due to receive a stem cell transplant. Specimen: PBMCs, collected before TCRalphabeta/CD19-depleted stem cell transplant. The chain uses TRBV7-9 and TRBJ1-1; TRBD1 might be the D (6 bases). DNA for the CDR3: TGTGCCAGCGAAAGGGGGGGTGTCACTGAAGCTTTCTTT. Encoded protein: CASERGGVTEAFF.